A single T cell receptor (beta chain) is shown here with its context. This clone has just one count. Its antigen is unknown. There are no base qualities to consult, and no much larger clone falls within one base. The germline ends are 22 bases apart after V is trimmed by 5 bases and J by 6 bases. CDR1 and CDR2 were assigned from the germline V gene (reference sequence) as MNHNY and SVGAGI. Counted from cysteine to phenylalanine, this CDR3 has 16 amino acids. The retained sequence is limited to the CDR3, 48 bases, with the frame set at the first base. The CDR3 regions of human TCRbeta chains were analyzed by immunosequencing. The source study handled its data this way. TCRs in the repertoires were compared against a reference library of SARS-CoV-2-specific TCRs that had been generated with the MIRA antigen-specificity platform. Breadth was defined as the fraction of unique TCRs that were SARS-CoV-2-associated, and depth was defined as the fraction of total T cells that were SARS-CoV-2-associated. Using the MIRA data, each spike-specific TCR was mapped to the spike region that the TCR reacts to and placed in a CD4 or CD8 class. Log10-transformed breadth and depth values were compared by one-way ANOVA with Sidak's multiple comparisons tests. Imported from immuneACCESS, the table was reduced by TCRdb to in-frame sequences with V and J called. These copies leave out some clones; in studies compared against another copy, an unresolved V gene accounts for under half, and the cause of the remainder is not known. The DNA was the basis for D and trimming; V, J and clone size are from that table. The sample table lists 130,000 or so clones, more than 85% of them with a count of one. The top ten hold roughly 0.91% of the sample.

Sample time point, as interpreted from the label and publication: baseline before first vaccination. Vaccinee samples were obtained from the UK trials COV001 and COV002, which included a single-blind randomized controlled phase 2/3 trial of AZD1222 (ChAdOx1 nCoV-19) in healthy adults. For TCRbeta chain sequencing, PBMC samples were collected from trial participants at day 0 and at day 28 after the second dose. The entry originates in a study of T cell responses to AZD1222 COVID-19 vaccine (dated by TCRdb to 2020 to 2023). Looking at the study overall: AZD1222 recipients given second doses at about 4 weeks or at about 12 weeks were pooled, since spike-specific TCR depth and breadth were not found to differ between the two schedules. A total of 230 to 250 trial participants underwent TCR sequencing, of whom some 210 received two doses of AZD1222 and about 25 received two doses of the MenACWY control vaccine. Trial participants were enrolled by age into subgroups of 18-55, 56-69 and 70-plus years, and 148, 28 and 57 TCR-sequenced participants, respectively, were included in these subgroups.

Summary of the overall study and its limitations: Reportedly, almost half of the unique spike-specific TCRs recognized epitopes lying outside the regions that are mutated in the B.1.351 and B.1.1.7 variants. Because no samples from the day 14 peak response were available, repertoires could be characterized only after the peak T cell response. Participants were mostly white British, with more females than males. The authors suggested clonal diversity may have been underestimated. After two AZD1222 doses, spike-specific TCR breadth and depth were significantly higher than at day 0 and than in MenACWY recipients. The whole spike protein was spanned by vaccine-associated CD4 TCRs, and dominant responses were seen in regions 160-218 and 743-854. Conclusions about previously exposed vaccinees are limited, since just a handful of AZD1222 recipients were seropositive for SARS-CoV-2 at baseline. The 56-69-year group was small, and its depth increase did not reach significance, likely because of low power.

The origin of this receptor is an adult in good health. This sequence uses TRBV6-6 and TRBJ1-2, with TRBD1 as a weak D call on 6 bases. The input for sequencing was peripheral blood, taken on day 0 of AZD1222 vaccination. The CDR3 reads CASSLPLWTANDGYTF. The DNA sequence is as follows: TGTGCCAGCAGTCTTCCTCTCTGGACAGCAAATGATGGCTACACCTTC.